This T cell receptor beta chain stems from a study of blood T cell repertoires in COVID-19. Across the study: Acute and convalescent COVID-19 specimens originated in the United States, Italy and Spain. Nucleic acid was either cDNA or gDNA, and it came from T cells, B-cell-depleted T cells, or PBMCs.

Repertoires were generated with immunoSEQ multiplex PCR, while TCRdb's copy carries only in-frame clones and drops some. The sample shows roughly 250,000 clones, around 80% of them seen only once. The CDR3 runs 13 residues. Germline loops: CDR1 ENHRY, CDR2 SYGVKD. Trimming at V came to 3 bases and at J to 9 bases, leaving 2 bases not matched to a gene. This clone was detected a few times. The sequence derives from a woman aged 40 to 50 with active or convalescent COVID-19. V and J are TRBV10-3 and TRBJ1-6; 7 nucleotides agree with TRBD1. The sample was peripheral blood. CDR3 DNA: TGTGCCATCAGTGATGACAGGGTTTCACCCCTCCACTTT. Translation: CAISDDRVSPLHF.